One T cell receptor beta chain is described in this entry. Original processing notes: Scientists estimated how many nucleated cells there were by amplifying reference gene primers. This table comes from immunoSEQ multiplex PCR, and its TCRdb copy is limited to in-frame clones, with some not included. V, J and clone size derive from that table, while D and trimming were established from the DNA sequence. The top ten clones hold 7.5% to 9% of a sample with fewer than 650,000 clones, roughly 91% of them seen once. The data belong to a study of blood T cell repertoires in COVID-19. Enrolment of Seattle patients took place during active infection, and they were followed longitudinally. The specimen sequenced was peripheral blood. This receptor was identified in a woman aged 50 to 60 with COVID-19, enrolled during active disease.

CDR3 coding DNA: TGTGCCAGCAGCTTGGACAGGGCCTCTAGCACAGATACGCAGTATTTT. This gives the protein CASSLDRASSTDTQYF. The gene calls are TRBV5-4 and TRBJ2-3, with a possible D match to TRBD1 (6 bases). Germline V CDR1 and CDR2: SGHNT, YYREEE (reference sequence). V was pared by 0 bases and J by 0 bases, with 11 bases between. This CDR3 contains 16 residues. The complete variable domain, with remaining parts taken from reference TRBV5-4 and TRBJ2-3, reads ETGVTQSPTHLIKTRGQQVTLRCSSQSGHNTVSWYQQALGQGPQFIFQYYREEENGRGNFPPRFSGLQFPNYSSELNVNALELDDSALYLCASSLDRASSTDTQYFGPGTRLTVL.